This note documents a single T cell receptor beta chain sequence. What it binds is not known. The data belong to a study of immune evolution from preneoplasia to lung adenocarcinoma. General observations from the study: T cell clonality was higher in KRAS-mutant than EGFR-mutant or wild-type nodules. Clonality was highest in normal lung, lower in later-stage lesions apparently.

Germline lookup yields CDR1 SGHRS and CDR2 YFSETQ. The ends were cut back, 0 bases at V and 1 base at J, with 9 bases in the middle. This CDR3 has 15 residues. After pathologic assessment, macro-dissection selected premalignant or tumor cells for extraction. Sequencing was performed with immunoSEQ multiplex PCR; in TCRdb, only in-frame clones are kept and a portion is missing. This sample has 30,000 to 45,000 clones; 74% occur once, and the top ten carry 5.5% to 7.5%. This sequence joins TRBV5-1 and TRBJ2-3; possible D gene TRBD2, 6 bases. This clonotype originated in a person in their sixties or seventies with lung adenocarcinoma. Sequenced material: FFPE invasive lung adenocarcinoma tissue. In DNA form, the CDR3 reads TGCGCCAGCAGCTTGGTGGCGGGACGCACAGATACGCAGTATTTT. It codes for CASSLVAGRTDTQYF.